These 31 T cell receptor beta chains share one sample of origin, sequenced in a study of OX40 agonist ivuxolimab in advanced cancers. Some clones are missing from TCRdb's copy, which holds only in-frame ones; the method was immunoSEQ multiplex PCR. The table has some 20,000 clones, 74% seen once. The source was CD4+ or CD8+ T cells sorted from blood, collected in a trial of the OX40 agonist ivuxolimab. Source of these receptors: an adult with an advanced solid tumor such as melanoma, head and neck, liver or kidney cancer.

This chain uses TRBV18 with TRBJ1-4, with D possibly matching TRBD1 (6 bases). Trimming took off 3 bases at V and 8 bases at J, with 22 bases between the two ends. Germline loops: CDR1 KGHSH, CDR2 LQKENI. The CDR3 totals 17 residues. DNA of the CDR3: TGTGCCAGCTCACCCCTTACTGAGACAGGTTCAGACGAAAAACTGTTTTTT. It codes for CASSPLTETGSDEKLFF.

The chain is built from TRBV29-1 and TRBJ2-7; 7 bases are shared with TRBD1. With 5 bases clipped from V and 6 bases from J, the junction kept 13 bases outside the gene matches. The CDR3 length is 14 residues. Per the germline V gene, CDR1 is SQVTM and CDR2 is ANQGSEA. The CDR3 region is CSVRTGVRSGEQYF. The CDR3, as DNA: TGCAGCGTTAGGACAGGCGTTAGATCGGGCGAGCAGTACTTC.

In DNA form, the CDR3 reads TGTGCCAGCAGCCCAGGACTAGCAGAGATCTACGAGCAGTACTTC. This codes for CASSPGLAEIYEQYF. The V call is TRBV13, the J call TRBJ2-7; 8 nucleotides match TRBD2. The CDR3 is 15 amino acids. With 5 bases clipped from V and 3 bases from J, the junction kept 9 bases outside the gene matches. Germline-derived CDR1 and CDR2 are PRHDT and FYEKMQ (reference sequence).

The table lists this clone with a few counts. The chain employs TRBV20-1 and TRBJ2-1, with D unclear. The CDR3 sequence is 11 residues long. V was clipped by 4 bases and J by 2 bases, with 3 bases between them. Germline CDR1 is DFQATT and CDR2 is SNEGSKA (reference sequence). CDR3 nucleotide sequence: TGCAGTGCTAAAACCTACAATGAGCAGTTCTTC. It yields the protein CSAKTYNEQFF.

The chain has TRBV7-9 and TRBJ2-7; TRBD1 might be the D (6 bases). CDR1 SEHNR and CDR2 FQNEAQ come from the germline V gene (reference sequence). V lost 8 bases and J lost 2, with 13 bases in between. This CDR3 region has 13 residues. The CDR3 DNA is TGTGCCAGCGTCCGGACAGCTACCTACGAGCAGTACTTC. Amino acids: CASVRTATYEQYF.

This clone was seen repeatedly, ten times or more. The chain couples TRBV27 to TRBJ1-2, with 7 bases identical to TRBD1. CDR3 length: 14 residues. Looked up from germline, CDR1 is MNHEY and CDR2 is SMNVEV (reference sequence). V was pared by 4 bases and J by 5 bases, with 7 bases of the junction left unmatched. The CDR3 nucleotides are TGTGCCAGCAGTTCGGGGGGACAGACTTATGGCTACACCTTC. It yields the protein CASSSGGQTYGYTF.

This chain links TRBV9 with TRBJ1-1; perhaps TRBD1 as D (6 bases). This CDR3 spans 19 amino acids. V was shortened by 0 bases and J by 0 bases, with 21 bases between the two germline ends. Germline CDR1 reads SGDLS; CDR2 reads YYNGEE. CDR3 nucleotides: TGTGCCAGCAGCGTAGTCGCCGCAGGGGAAGTCGAGGTGAACACTGAAGCTTTCTTT. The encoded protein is CASSVVAAGEVEVNTEAFF.

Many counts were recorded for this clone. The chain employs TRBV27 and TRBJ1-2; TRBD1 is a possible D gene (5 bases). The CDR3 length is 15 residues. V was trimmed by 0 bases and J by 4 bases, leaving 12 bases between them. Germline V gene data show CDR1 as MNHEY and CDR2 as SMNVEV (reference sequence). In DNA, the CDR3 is TGTGCCAGCAGTTTATCCGGGGCGCCGGGCTATGGCTACACCTTC. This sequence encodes CASSLSGAPGYGYTF.

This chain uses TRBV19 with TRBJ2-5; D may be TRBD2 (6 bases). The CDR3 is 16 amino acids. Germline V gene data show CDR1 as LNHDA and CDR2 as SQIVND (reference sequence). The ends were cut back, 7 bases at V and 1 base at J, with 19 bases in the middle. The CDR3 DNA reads TGTGCCAGTACACCCTTCGGAGCGGGCACCCAAGAGACCCAGTACTTC. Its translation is CASTPFGAGTQETQYF.

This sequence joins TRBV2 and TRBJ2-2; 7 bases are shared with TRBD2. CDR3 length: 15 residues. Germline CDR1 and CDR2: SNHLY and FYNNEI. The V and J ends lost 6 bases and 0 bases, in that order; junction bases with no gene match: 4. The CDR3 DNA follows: TGTGCCAGCAGCGCCGGGACTACGAACACCGGGGAGCTGTTTTTT. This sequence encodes CASSAGTTNTGELFF. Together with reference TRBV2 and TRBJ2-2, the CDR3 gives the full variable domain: EPEVTQTPSHQVTQMGQEVILRCVPISNHLYFYWYRQILGQKVEFLVSFYNNEISEKSEIFDDQFSVERPDGSNFTLKIRSTKLEDSAMYFCASSAGTTNTGELFFGEGSRLTVL.

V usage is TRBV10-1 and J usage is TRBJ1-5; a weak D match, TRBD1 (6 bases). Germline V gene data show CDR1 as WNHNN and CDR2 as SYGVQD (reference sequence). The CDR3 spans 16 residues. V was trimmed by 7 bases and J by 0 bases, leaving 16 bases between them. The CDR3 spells CASKENGRGSNQPQHF. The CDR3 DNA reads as TGCGCCAGCAAAGAGAACGGCAGGGGTAGCAATCAGCCCCAGCATTTT.

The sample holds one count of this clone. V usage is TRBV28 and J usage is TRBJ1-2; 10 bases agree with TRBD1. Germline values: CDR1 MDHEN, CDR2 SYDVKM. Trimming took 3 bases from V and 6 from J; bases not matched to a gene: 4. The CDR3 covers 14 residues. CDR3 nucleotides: TGTGCCAGCAGTTTTTGGGGACAGGGGAATGGCTACACCTTC. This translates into CASSFWGQGNGYTF.

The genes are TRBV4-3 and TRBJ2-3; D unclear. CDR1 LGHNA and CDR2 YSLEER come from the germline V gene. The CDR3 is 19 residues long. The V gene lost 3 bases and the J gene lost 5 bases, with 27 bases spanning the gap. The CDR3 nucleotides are TGCGCCAGCAGCCAGGGCAGCCATAACCCCCCAACCCCCAGAGATACGCAGTATTTT. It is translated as CASSQGSHNPPTPRDTQYF.

CDR3 residues: CATAAQGANEKLFF. In DNA, the CDR3 is TGTGCCACCGCGGCCCAGGGGGCTAATGAAAAACTGTTTTTT. The chain is built from TRBV15 and TRBJ1-4; 7 bases agree with TRBD1. The CDR3 covers 14 residues. With V trimmed by 8 bases and J by 3 bases, 6 bases remained unmatched. The germline gives CDR1 LNHNV, CDR2 YYDKDF (reference sequence).

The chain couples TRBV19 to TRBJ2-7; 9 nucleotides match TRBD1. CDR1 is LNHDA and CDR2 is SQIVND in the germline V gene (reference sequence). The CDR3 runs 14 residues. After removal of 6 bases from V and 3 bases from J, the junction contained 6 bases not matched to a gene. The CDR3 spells CASRPGQGYYEQYF. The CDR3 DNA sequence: TGTGCCAGTAGGCCGGGACAGGGATACTACGAGCAGTACTTC.

The CDR3 loop reads CASSEPGQGYEQYF. In nucleotides, the CDR3 is TGTGCCAGCAGCGAACCGGGACAGGGCTACGAGCAGTACTTC. The chain couples TRBV5-6 to TRBJ2-7, with 9 nucleotides matching TRBD1. There are 14 residues in the CDR3. Germline CDR1 reads SGHDT; CDR2 reads YYEEEE. Losses at the gene ends were 4 bases for V and 3 bases for J; bases not matched to a gene: 5.

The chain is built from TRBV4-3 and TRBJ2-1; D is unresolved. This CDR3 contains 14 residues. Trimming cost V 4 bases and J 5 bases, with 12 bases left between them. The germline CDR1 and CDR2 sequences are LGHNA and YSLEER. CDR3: CASSRSWADNEQFF. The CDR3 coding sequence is TGCGCCAGCAGCCGTAGCTGGGCAGACAATGAGCAGTTCTTC.

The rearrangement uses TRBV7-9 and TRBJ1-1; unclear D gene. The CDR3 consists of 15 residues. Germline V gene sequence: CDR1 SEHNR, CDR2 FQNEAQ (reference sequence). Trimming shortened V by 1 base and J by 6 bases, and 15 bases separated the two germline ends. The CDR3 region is CASSLVEAGGAEAFF. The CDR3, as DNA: TGTGCCAGCAGCTTAGTCGAGGCGGGTGGGGCTGAAGCTTTCTTT.

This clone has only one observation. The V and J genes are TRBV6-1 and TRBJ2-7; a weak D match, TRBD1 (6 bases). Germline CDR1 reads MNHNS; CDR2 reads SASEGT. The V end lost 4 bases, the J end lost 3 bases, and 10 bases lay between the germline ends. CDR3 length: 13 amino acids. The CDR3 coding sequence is TGTGCCAGCAGTGCAGGGGCTAGCTACGAGCAGTACTTC. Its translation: CASSAGASYEQYF.

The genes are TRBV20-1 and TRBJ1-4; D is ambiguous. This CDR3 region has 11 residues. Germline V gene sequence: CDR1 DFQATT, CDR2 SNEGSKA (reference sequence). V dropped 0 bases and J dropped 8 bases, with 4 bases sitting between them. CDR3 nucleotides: TGCAGTGCTAGAGATGGGGAAAAACTGTTTTTT. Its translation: CSARDGEKLFF.

The CDR3 region has the DNA TGTGCCAGCAGTTTATTGGGCAGGGGGAGCGATACGCAGTATTTT. Protein product: CASSLLGRGSDTQYF. The chain has TRBV27 and TRBJ2-3; 7 bases line up with TRBD1. This CDR3 region has 15 residues. CDR1 MNHEY and CDR2 SMNVEV come from the germline V gene (reference sequence). V shed 1 base and J 6 bases; nucleotides not matched to a gene: 7.

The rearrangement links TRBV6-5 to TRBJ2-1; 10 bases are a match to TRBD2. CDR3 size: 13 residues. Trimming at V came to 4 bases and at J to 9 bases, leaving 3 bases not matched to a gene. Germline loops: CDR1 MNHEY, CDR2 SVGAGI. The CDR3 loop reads CASSWRLAGEQFF. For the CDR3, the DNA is TGTGCCAGCAGTTGGCGACTAGCGGGTGAGCAGTTCTTC.

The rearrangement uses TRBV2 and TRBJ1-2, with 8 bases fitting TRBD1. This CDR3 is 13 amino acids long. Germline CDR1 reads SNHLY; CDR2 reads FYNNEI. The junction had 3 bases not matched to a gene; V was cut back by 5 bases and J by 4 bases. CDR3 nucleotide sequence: TGTGCCAGCAGTTCGACAGGGGCCTATGGCTACACCTTC. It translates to CASSSTGAYGYTF.

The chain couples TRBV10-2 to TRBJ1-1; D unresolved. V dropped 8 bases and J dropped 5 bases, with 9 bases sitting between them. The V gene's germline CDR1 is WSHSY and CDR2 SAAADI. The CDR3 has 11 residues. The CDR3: CASLLGTEAFF. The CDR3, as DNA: TGCGCCAGCCTGTTGGGGACTGAAGCTTTCTTT.

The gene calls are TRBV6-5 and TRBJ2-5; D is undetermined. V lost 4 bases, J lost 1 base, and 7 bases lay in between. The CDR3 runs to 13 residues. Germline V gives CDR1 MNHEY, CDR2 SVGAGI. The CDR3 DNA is TGTGCCAGCAGTTCCTCGTCCCAAGAGACCCAGTACTTC. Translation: CASSSSSQETQYF.

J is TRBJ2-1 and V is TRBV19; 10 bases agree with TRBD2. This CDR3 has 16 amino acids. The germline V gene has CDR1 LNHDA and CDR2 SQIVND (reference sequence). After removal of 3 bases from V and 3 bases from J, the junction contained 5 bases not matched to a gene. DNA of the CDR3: TGTGCCAGTAGTATGACCCGGACTAGCGGCTACAATGAGCAGTTCTTC. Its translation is CASSMTRTSGYNEQFF.

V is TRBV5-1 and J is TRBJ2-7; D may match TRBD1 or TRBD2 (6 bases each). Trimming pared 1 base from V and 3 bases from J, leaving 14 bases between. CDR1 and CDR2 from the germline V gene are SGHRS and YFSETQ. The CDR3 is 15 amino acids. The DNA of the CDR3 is TGCGCCAGCAGCTTGCATGAGGGGGGCTACTACGAGCAGTACTTC. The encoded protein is CASSLHEGGYYEQYF. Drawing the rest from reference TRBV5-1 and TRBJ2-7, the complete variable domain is KAGVTQTPRYLIKTRGQQVTLSCSPISGHRSVSWYQQTPGQGLQFLFEYFSETQRNKGNFPGRFSGRQFSNSRSEMNVSTLELGDSALYLCASSLHEGGYYEQYFGPGTRLTVT.

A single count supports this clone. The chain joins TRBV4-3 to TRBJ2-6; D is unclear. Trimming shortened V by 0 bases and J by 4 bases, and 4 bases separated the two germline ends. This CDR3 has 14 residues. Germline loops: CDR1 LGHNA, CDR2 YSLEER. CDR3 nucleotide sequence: TGCGCCAGCAGCCAAGAGGCCGGGGCCAACGTCCTGACTTTC. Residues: CASSQEAGANVLTF.

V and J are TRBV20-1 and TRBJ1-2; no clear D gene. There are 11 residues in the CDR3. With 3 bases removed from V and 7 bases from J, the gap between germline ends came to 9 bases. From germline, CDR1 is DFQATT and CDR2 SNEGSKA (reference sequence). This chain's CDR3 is CSASSGSGYTF. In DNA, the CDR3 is TGCAGTGCTAGCTCGGGGTCTGGCTACACCTTC.

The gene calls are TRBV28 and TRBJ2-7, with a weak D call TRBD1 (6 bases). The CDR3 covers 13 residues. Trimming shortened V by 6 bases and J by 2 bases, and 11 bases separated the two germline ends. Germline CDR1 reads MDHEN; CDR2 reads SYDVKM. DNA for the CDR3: TGTGCCAGCAGGAGGGGGATGGCCTACGAGCAGTACTTC. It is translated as CASRRGMAYEQYF.

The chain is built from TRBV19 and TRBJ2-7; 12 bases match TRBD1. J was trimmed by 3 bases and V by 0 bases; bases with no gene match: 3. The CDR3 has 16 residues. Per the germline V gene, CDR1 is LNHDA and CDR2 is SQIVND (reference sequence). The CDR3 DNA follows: TGTGCCAGTAGTATAGACGGGACAGGGGGCTACTACGAGCAGTACTTC. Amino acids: CASSIDGTGGYYEQYF.